A selection of T cell receptor beta chains follows, all from one sample in a study of shared clonotypes between healthy human individuals. Generated by immunoSEQ multiplex PCR, the TCRdb table keeps only in-frame clones and is missing some. The sample has about 1 million clones, around 74% seen once. Sequencing input: memory CD4+ T cells sorted from blood. These TCRs come from a man aged 18-30 years in good health. CDR3s include the opening cysteine and the closing phenylalanine or tryptophan. D genes are given only for firm matches. Size is omitted from some rows. Given values are once, few, many or a class for expanded clones.

abundance	d_gene	v_gene	j_gene	CDR3aa	CDR3nt
-	TRBD1	TRBV18	TRBJ2-7	CASSGTAQGSEQYF	TGTGCCAGCTCAGGGACAGCGCAAGGGAGCGAGCAGTACTTC
few	TRBD1	TRBV4-3	TRBJ2-1	CASSQERPRGRVSSYNEQFF	TGCGCCAGCAGCCAAGAACGCCCCAGGGGGCGGGTGAGCTCCTACAATGAGCAGTTCTTC
-	TRBD1	TRBV7-2	TRBJ2-7	CASSRTGGSYEQYF	TGTGCCAGCAGCCGCACAGGGGGCTCCTACGAGCAGTACTTC
many	-	TRBV30	TRBJ2-7	CAWSVSGRLGEQYF	TGTGCCTGGAGTGTATCCGGGAGACTAGGCGAGCAGTACTTC
-	-	TRBV27	TRBJ2-7	CASSLKGVPAYEQYF	TGTGCCAGCAGTTTAAAGGGGGTACCAGCCTACGAGCAGTACTTC
-	TRBD1	TRBV2	TRBJ1-4	CASSGQGVGEKLFF	TGTGCCAGCAGTGGACAGGGGGTTGGTGAAAAACTGTTTTTT
-	TRBD2	TRBV6-6	TRBJ2-7	CASTLAGGSYEQYF	TGTGCCAGCACCCTAGCGGGGGGCTCCTACGAGCAGTACTTC
once	-	TRBV6-5	TRBJ1-6	CASSYSQDSPLHF	TGTGCCAGCAGTTACTCTCAGGATTCACCCCTCCACTTT
-	-	TRBV5-1	TRBJ1-4	CASSPGHSNEKLFF	TGCGCCAGCAGCCCGGGACACTCTAATGAAAAACTGTTTTTT
-	TRBD1	TRBV4-3	TRBJ1-2	CASSQDPTGRRYGYTF	TGCGCCAGCAGCCAAGATCCGACAGGGCGACGCTATGGCTACACCTTC
once	-	TRBV4-1	TRBJ2-7	CASSSSQPGGGSYEQYF	TGCGCCAGCAGCTCATCCCAGCCAGGTGGGGGATCCTACGAGCAGTACTTC
once	-	TRBV7-2	TRBJ1-6	CASSLEAGSGSPLHF	TGTGCCAGCAGCTTAGAGGCAGGGTCTGGTTCACCCCTCCACTTT
-	TRBD2	TRBV30	TRBJ2-3	CAWSKLAGAPDTQYF	TGTGCCTGGAGTAAACTAGCGGGGGCTCCCGATACGCAGTATTTT
few	TRBD1	TRBV19	TRBJ2-1	CASSTTGGGEQFF	TGTGCCAGTAGTACGACAGGGGGCGGTGAGCAGTTCTTC
-	-	TRBV30	TRBJ1-5	CAWSVNRGIQPQHF	TGTGCCTGGAGTGTTAATCGGGGGATTCAGCCCCAGCATTTT
once	-	TRBV10-3	TRBJ2-2	CAISDRQNTGELFF	TGTGCCATCAGTGACCGGCAAAACACCGGGGAGCTGTTTTTT
few	-	TRBV2	TRBJ1-4	CASSVQDVGEKLFF	TGTGCCAGCAGCGTACAGGACGTAGGAGAAAAACTGTTTTTT
-	-	TRBV30	TRBJ2-7	CAWSATGFWGEQYF	TGTGCCTGGAGTGCCACGGGGTTCTGGGGAGAGCAGTACTTC
-	TRBD1	TRBV6-1	TRBJ1-2	CASGEQGARGYTF	TGTGCCAGCGGCGAACAGGGGGCGCGGGGCTACACCTTC
-	TRBD1	TRBV5-1	TRBJ1-2	CASSTGQEYGYTF	TGCGCCAGCAGCACGGGACAGGAGTATGGCTACACCTTC
-	TRBD2	TRBV11-2	TRBJ2-7	CASSLRLAATYEQYF	TGTGCCAGCAGCTTACGGCTAGCGGCAACCTACGAGCAGTACTTC
few	-	TRBV9	TRBJ1-5	CASSVGRDGAQHF	TGTGCCAGCAGCGTAGGCAGGGACGGGGCCCAGCATTTT
-	-	TRBV5-1	TRBJ2-1	CASSSDGGAYNEQFF	TGCGCCAGCAGCTCGGACGGTGGGGCCTACAATGAGCAGTTCTTC
few	TRBD1	TRBV5-1	TRBJ2-3	CASSLGQGAGDTQYF	TGCGCCAGCAGCTTGGGTCAGGGGGCTGGAGATACGCAGTATTTT
-	-	TRBV6-1	TRBJ1-2	CASRGAANYGYTF	TGTGCCAGCAGGGGGGCAGCTAACTATGGCTACACCTTC
-	TRBD2	TRBV2	TRBJ2-1	CASSLLAGHNEQFF	TGTGCCAGCAGTCTCCTAGCGGGACACAATGAGCAGTTCTTC
-	TRBD1	TRBV6-5	TRBJ2-7	CASRTGTGHYEQYF	TGTGCCAGCAGAACCGGGACAGGGCACTACGAGCAGTACTTC
-	-	TRBV30	TRBJ1-1	CAWAKVSEAFF	TGTGCCTGGGCCAAAGTTTCTGAAGCTTTCTTT
-	-	TRBV7-9	TRBJ1-1	CASSRRQGSGTEAFF	TGTGCCAGCAGCAGACGCCAGGGATCGGGAACTGAAGCTTTCTTT
few	-	TRBV10-1	TRBJ2-3	CASSGSGTDTQYF	TGCGCCAGCAGTGGATCCGGGACAGATACGCAGTATTTT
-	-	TRBV18	TRBJ1-6	CASSPLQAVDSPLHF	TGTGCCAGCTCACCATTACAGGCGGTGGATTCACCCCTCCACTTT
-	-	TRBV9	TRBJ2-2	CASTIVGGPGQEEVGELFF	TGTGCCAGCACCATCGTAGGTGGTCCGGGCCAAGAAGAGGTCGGGGAGCTGTTTTTT
once	-	TRBV11-3	TRBJ2-3	CASSSYQDPDTQYF	TGTGCCAGCAGCTCCTATCAGGACCCAGATACGCAGTATTTT
-	TRBD1	TRBV10-3	TRBJ2-3	CAISEGQGAYTDTQYF	TGTGCCATCAGTGAGGGACAGGGGGCTTACACAGATACGCAGTATTTT
-	-	TRBV4-1	TRBJ2-3	CASSQDEGGTDTQYF	TGCGCCAGCAGCCAAGACGAGGGGGGCACAGATACGCAGTATTTT
-	-	TRBV5-1	TRBJ2-7	CASSFSGSRGGEQYF	TGCGCCAGCAGCTTCTCGGGGTCGCGGGGCGGCGAGCAGTACTTC
-	-	TRBV30	TRBJ1-1	CAWGAGSMNTEAFF	TGTGCCTGGGGGGCGGGCTCGATGAACACTGAAGCTTTCTTT
many	TRBD1	TRBV5-1	TRBJ1-1	CASSLDRGQTEAFF	TGCGCCAGCAGCTTGGACAGGGGGCAAACTGAAGCTTTCTTT
-	TRBD2	TRBV18	TRBJ2-3	CASSPTAGGGDTQYF	TGTGCCAGCTCACCAACAGCGGGAGGCGGTGATACGCAGTATTTT
-	-	TRBV6-4	TRBJ1-6	CASKNKRVYKAYNSPLHF	TGTGCCAGCAAAAACAAACGCGTATACAAGGCATATAATTCACCCCTCCACTTT
-	TRBD2	TRBV4-1	TRBJ2-7	CASSPPTSGGKEQYF	TGCGCCAGCAGCCCGCCGACTAGCGGGGGGAAAGAGCAGTACTTC
-	TRBD1	TRBV7-7	TRBJ2-5	CASSPGQQETQYF	TGTGCTAGCAGCCCGGGACAGCAAGAGACCCAGTACTTC